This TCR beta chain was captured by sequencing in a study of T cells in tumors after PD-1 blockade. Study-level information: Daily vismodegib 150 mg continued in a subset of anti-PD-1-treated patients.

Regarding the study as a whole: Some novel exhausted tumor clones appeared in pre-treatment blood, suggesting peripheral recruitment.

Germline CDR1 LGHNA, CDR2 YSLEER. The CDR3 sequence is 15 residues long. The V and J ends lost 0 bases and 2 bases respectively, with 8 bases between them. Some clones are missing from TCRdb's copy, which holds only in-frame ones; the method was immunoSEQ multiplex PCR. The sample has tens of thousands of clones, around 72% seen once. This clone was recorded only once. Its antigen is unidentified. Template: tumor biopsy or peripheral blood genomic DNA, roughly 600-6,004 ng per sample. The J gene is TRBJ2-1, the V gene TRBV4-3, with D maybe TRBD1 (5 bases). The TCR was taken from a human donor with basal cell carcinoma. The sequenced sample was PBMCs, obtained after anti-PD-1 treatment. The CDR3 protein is CASSQETVPYNEQFF. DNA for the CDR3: TGCGCCAGCAGCCAAGAGACAGTCCCCTACAATGAGCAGTTCTTC.